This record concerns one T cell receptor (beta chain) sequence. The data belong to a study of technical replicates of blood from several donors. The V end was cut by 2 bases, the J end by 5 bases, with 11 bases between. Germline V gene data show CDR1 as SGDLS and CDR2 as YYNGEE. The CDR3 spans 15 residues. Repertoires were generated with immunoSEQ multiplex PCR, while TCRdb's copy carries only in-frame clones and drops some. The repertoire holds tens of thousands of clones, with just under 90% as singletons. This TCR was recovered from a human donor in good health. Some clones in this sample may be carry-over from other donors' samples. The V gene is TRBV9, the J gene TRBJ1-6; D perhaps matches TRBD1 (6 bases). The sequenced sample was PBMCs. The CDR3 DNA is TGTGCCAGCAGCGTGAAGGACAGTAATAATTCACCCCTCCACTTT. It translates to CASSVKDSNNSPLHF.